The 19 T cell receptor beta chains below come from one sample, sequenced in a study of response to subunit inactivated influenza vaccine. TCRdb used MiXCR to reprocess the RT-PCR reads, holding one entry per CDR3 protein. Counted here are under 500,000 distinct CDR3 sequences, 11% occurring once; the ten biggest clones make up roughly 12%. Sequenced material: PBMCs from blood, taken about 40 days after vaccination. Receptor source: a man aged 50-60 years who received an inactivated influenza vaccine.

The chain links TRBV20-1 to TRBJ2-1; 8 bases fit TRBD2. Looked up from germline, CDR1 is DFQATT and CDR2 is SNEGSKA (reference sequence). Trimming removed 2 bases from V and 2 bases from J; junction bases left unmatched: 17. The CDR3 spans 19 residues. The CDR3 bases are TGCAGTGCTAGACCCCCGGGACTAGTAACTGGTGGACCCTACAATGAGCAGTTCTTC. Residues: CSARPPGLVTGGPYNEQFF.

This clonotype was found a few times. CDR3 loop: CASGVGTGELFF. DNA of the CDR3: TGCGCCAGCGGGGTCGGCACCGGGGAGCTGTTTTTT. V usage is TRBV5-1 and J usage is TRBJ2-2; D is uncertain. CDR1 and CDR2 (germline): SGHRS, YFSETQ. There are 12 residues in the CDR3. The V gene lost 7 bases and the J gene lost 4 bases, with 8 bases spanning the gap.

This clonotype was observed a few times. The gene calls are TRBV28 and TRBJ1-2; 7 bases match TRBD1. V shed 7 bases and J 0 bases; nucleotides not matched to a gene: 20. Germline loops: CDR1 MDHEN, CDR2 SYDVKM. This CDR3 comprises 19 residues. This chain's CDR3 is CASMLVDRPTRRTNYGYTF. The CDR3 DNA is TGTGCCAGCATGTTAGTGGACAGGCCCACCCGTCGAACTAACTATGGCTACACCTTC.

The V gene is TRBV20-1, the J gene TRBJ1-1; D perhaps matches TRBD1 (5 bases). The ends were cut back, 6 bases at V and 3 bases at J, with 11 bases in the middle. The germline V gene has CDR1 DFQATT and CDR2 SNEGSKA (reference sequence). There are 12 residues in the CDR3. CDR3 amino acids: CSALIGDTEAFF. CDR3 DNA: TGCAGTGCCCTGATAGGGGACACTGAAGCTTTCTTT.

The chain carries TRBV6-1 and TRBJ1-5; possible D gene TRBD1, 5 bases. The CDR3 extends over 15 amino acids. Trimming removed 6 bases at V and 3 bases at J, with 15 bases between. CDR1 and CDR2 (germline): MNHNS, SASEGT. Here the CDR3 reads CASRSGASYNQPQHF. CDR3 DNA: TGTGCCAGCAGAAGCGGGGCCTCGTACAATCAGCCCCAGCATTTT.

This chain links TRBV6-2 or TRBV6-3 with TRBJ2-7, with 10 nucleotides matching TRBD2. Germline values: CDR1 MNHEY, CDR2 SVGEGT. This CDR3 is built from 16 residues. With 2 bases clipped from V and 0 bases from J, the junction kept 4 bases outside the gene matches. The CDR3 DNA follows: TGTGCCAGCAGTTACGGAGCGGGGGGGCTCTCCTACGAGCAGTACTTC. This translates into CASSYGAGGLSYEQYF.

This clonotype occurred many times. V and J are TRBV9 and TRBJ2-2; D is tentatively TRBD1 or TRBD2 (5 bases each). The CDR3 is 14 amino acids. Trimming stripped 2 bases from V and 6 bases from J, with 11 bases between. Germline CDR1 reads SGDLS; CDR2 reads YYNGEE. CDR3 in amino acids: CASSVEGPAGELFF. CDR3 in DNA: TGTGCCAGCAGCGTCGAGGGGCCTGCCGGGGAGCTGTTTTTT.

This clonotype has only a few counts. This chain links TRBV5-1 with TRBJ1-1; perhaps TRBD1 as D (6 bases). The V gene lost 3 bases and the J gene lost 1 base, with 16 bases spanning the gap. The CDR3 totals 16 residues. Germline loops: CDR1 SGHRS, CDR2 YFSETQ. CDR3 in DNA: TGCGCCAGCAGCTCAACAGGGTCGACGGCGAACACTGAAGCTTTCTTT. Its translation: CASSSTGSTANTEAFF.

J is TRBJ2-7 and V is TRBV4-1; TRBD2 aligns across 9 bases. This CDR3 spans 15 amino acids. Germline loops: CDR1 MGHRA, CDR2 YSYEKL. With 4 bases clipped from V and 5 bases from J, the junction kept 9 bases outside the gene matches. The CDR3 DNA sequence: TGCGCCAGCAGCCTGACTAGCGGTTTAGTAAACGAGCAGTACTTC. This codes for CASSLTSGLVNEQYF.

This chain joins TRBV28 and TRBJ2-1; D is ambiguous. V was pared by 6 bases and J by 4 bases, with 10 bases between. Germline V CDR1 and CDR2: MDHEN, SYDVKM. The CDR3 loop spans 13 amino acids. CDR3 DNA: TGTGCCAGCAGCTTTCTTGATTACAATGAGCAGTTCTTC. Its protein is CASSFLDYNEQFF. The whole variable domain, filled in from reference TRBV28 and TRBJ2-1, reads DVKVTQSSRYLVKRTGEKVFLECVQDMDHENMFWYRQDPGLGLRLIYFSYDVKMKEKGDIPEGYSVSREKKERFSLILESASTNQTSMYLCASSFLDYNEQFFGPGTRLTVL.

The gene calls are TRBV7-9 and TRBJ2-7; D is unresolved. Germline V gives CDR1 SEHNR, CDR2 FQNEAQ (reference sequence). Trimming left V 4 bases short and J 3 bases short, with 19 bases between. This CDR3 has 16 amino acids. The CDR3: CASSSNDGQPNYEQYF. CDR3 coding DNA: TGTGCCAGCAGCTCAAACGACGGGCAGCCTAACTACGAGCAGTACTTC.

This clonotype turned up a few times. The chain joins TRBV21-1 to TRBJ2-7; TRBD2, the table's D call, was not compared with the DNA. TRBV21-1 is labeled a pseudogene. The CDR3 is 16 residues long. CDR3 loop: CASSKKGGGFPYEQYF. The CDR3, as DNA: TGTGCCAGCAGCAAAAAGGGAGGGGGTTTCCCCTACGAGCAGTACTTC.

This chain connects TRBV4-1 to TRBJ2-3, with 14 bases aligning to TRBD2. V trimming: 3 bases; J trimming: 6 bases; junction bases outside the gene matches: 14. There are 19 residues in the CDR3. Germline CDR1 and CDR2: MGHRA and YSYEKL. This CDR3 reads CASSHYPGLAGAPWDTQYF. The DNA for the CDR3 is TGCGCCAGCAGCCATTACCCGGGACTAGCGGGGGCTCCTTGGGATACGCAGTATTTT.

The sample holds a few counts of this clonotype. The chain recombines TRBV7-3 with TRBJ1-1; possible D gene TRBD1, 5 bases. CDR3 length equals 15 residues. V shed 4 bases and J shed 4 bases, with 16 bases lying between them. In germline, CDR1 is SGHTA, CDR2 FQGTGA. For the CDR3, the DNA is TGTGCCAGCAGCTCCCAGGCGGGTGGGGGCACTGAAGCTTTCTTT. Its translation is CASSSQAGGGTEAFF.

This clonotype was detected only a few times. V usage is TRBV15 and J usage is TRBJ1-6; 10 bases align to TRBD1. CDR3 size: 16 residues. Germline V gene sequence: CDR1 LNHNV, CDR2 YYDKDF (reference sequence). V lost 5 bases to trimming and J lost 3 bases; unmatched junction nucleotides: 4. CDR3 nucleotide sequence: TGTGCCACCAGCGTCCGGGACAGGGGCTATAATTCACCCCTCCACTTT. Protein sequence: CATSVRDRGYNSPLHF.

V is TRBV10-3 and J is TRBJ2-2; D gene uncertain. The length of the CDR3 is 15 residues. CDR1 and CDR2 (germline): ENHRY, SYGVKD. Trimming took 0 bases from V and 6 from J, leaving 11 bases between them. CDR3 DNA sequence: TGTGCCATCAGTGAGTCTACGGGTGTGGCCGGGGAGCTGTTTTTT. This encodes CAISESTGVAGELFF.

This clonotype was picked up a small number of times. The CDR3 loop is CASSYRPGQPGWDYEQYF. The DNA of the CDR3 is TGTGCCAGCAGTTACCGCCCGGGACAGCCGGGTTGGGACTACGAGCAGTACTTC. The chain recombines TRBV6-2 or TRBV6-3 with TRBJ2-7, with 7 positions matching TRBD1. CDR3 length equals 18 residues. Per germline, CDR1 MNHEY and CDR2 SVGEGT. V shed 2 bases, J shed 3 bases, and the junction held 16 bases outside the gene matches.

This clonotype was seen ten or more times. CDR3 DNA sequence: TGTGCCAGCAGCCCGGGGAGAGATGAGCAGTTCTTC. Encoded protein: CASSPGRDEQFF. This chain connects TRBV6-5 to TRBJ2-1, with D maybe TRBD2 (5 bases). The CDR3 is 12 amino acids. CDR1 MNHEY and CDR2 SVGAGI come from the germline V gene. The V and J ends lost 6 bases and 8 bases respectively, with 11 bases between them.

The chain carries TRBV10-1 and TRBJ2-2, with D possibly matching TRBD2 (6 bases). This CDR3 is 16 amino acids long. Germline-derived CDR1 and CDR2 are WNHNN and SYGVQD (reference sequence). The germline V and J ends were trimmed by 0 bases and 2 bases, with 10 bases remaining between them. CDR3 in amino acids: CASSESPGVNTGELFF. The CDR3 DNA follows: TGCGCCAGCAGTGAGTCCCCGGGGGTTAACACCGGGGAGCTGTTTTTT.